Listed below are T cell receptor beta chains from one sample, sequenced in a study of technical replicates of blood from four donors. Produced via immunoSEQ multiplex PCR; TCRdb's table is partial and in-frame only. The sample includes 75,000 to 95,000 clones, about 95% seen only once; the top ten take roughly 0.39%. The sequenced sample consisted of T cells isolated from PBMCs. All receptors come from a human donor in good health. Each CDR3 is given with its conserved first and last residue. D genes are given only for firm matches. Size values are once, few and many counts, or a class for expanded clones, and some rows have none.

V	size	J	D	DNA	CDR3
TRBV4-1	.	TRBJ2-3	.	TGCGCCAGCAGCCAACTCGGGAGTCTAGATACGCAGTATTTT	CASSQLGSLDTQYF
TRBV6-5	.	TRBJ2-1	TRBD2	TGTGCCAGCAGTTCCACGGGGGGGCTCGGGTTCTTC	CASSSTGGLGFF
TRBV2	.	TRBJ2-3	.	TGTGCCAGCATGCGAGATACGCAGTATTTT	CASMRDTQYF
TRBV7-2	.	TRBJ1-5	TRBD1	TGTGCCAGCAGCTTATCGGGACAGGGTTGGAATCAGCCCCAGCATTTT	CASSLSGQGWNQPQHF
TRBV7-8	.	TRBJ1-4	.	TGTGCCAGCAGCTTAGTGGCCGGGTTATCTGCAACTAATGAAAAACTGTTTTTT	CASSLVAGLSATNEKLFF
TRBV9	.	TRBJ2-7	.	TGTGCCAGCAGCGTAGGACAGGCGTTCTCCTACGAGCAGTACTTC	CASSVGQAFSYEQYF
TRBV27	.	TRBJ2-7	.	TGTGCCAGCAGTATCGCCCCGGGTTACGAGCAGTACTTC	CASSIAPGYEQYF
TRBV2	.	TRBJ2-5	TRBD2	TGTGCCAGCAGCTTGGGATTAGCGGGAGGCGAGACCCAGTACTTC	CASSLGLAGGETQYF
TRBV10-3	.	TRBJ1-4	TRBD1	TGTGCCACCCAACAGGGGGCGAATAATGAAAAACTGTTTTTT	CATQQGANNEKLFF
TRBV7-9	.	TRBJ2-3	TRBD1	TGTGCCAGCAGCTTAGCGGGACAGGGAGGATTAGATACGCAGTATTTT	CASSLAGQGGLDTQYF
TRBV30	.	TRBJ1-4	.	TGTGCCTGGACTCAGGGCCCTTTGGGTGAAAAACTGTTTTTT	CAWTQGPLGEKLFF
TRBV7-2	.	TRBJ1-4	.	TGTGCCAGCACCACTCCACAGCATGAAAAACTGTTTTTT	CASTTPQHEKLFF
TRBV7-2	once	TRBJ2-3	TRBD2	TGTGCCAGCAGCTTAGGACTAGCCTACACAGATACGCAGTATTTT	CASSLGLAYTDTQYF
TRBV2	once	TRBJ1-1	.	TGTGGCAGCTTCCGGGAACAGGGACGCGTCGGCACTGAAGCTTTCTTT	CGSFREQGRVGTEAFF
TRBV29-1	.	TRBJ2-7	TRBD1	TGCAGCGTTGTAGGGGGACAGACCTACGAGCAGTACTTC	CSVVGGQTYEQYF
TRBV27	.	TRBJ2-6	.	TGTGCCAGCAGCCCGAGTTCCAGGGGAGTCCTGACTTTC	CASSPSSRGVLTF
TRBV30	.	TRBJ2-7	TRBD2	TGTGCCTGGAGTGTATTAGCGGGAGGGCCAGTATTCCACGAGCAGTACTTC	CAWSVLAGGPVFHEQYF
TRBV7-9	.	TRBJ2-1	.	TGTGCCAGCAGCCCTAGTGGAGATGAGCAGTTCTTC	CASSPSGDEQFF
TRBV2	once	TRBJ2-1	TRBD2	TGTGCCAGCAGTGCGGGTAGCGGGAGTGTCTACAATGAGCAGTTCTTC	CASSAGSGSVYNEQFF
TRBV5-1	once	TRBJ1-4	.	TGCGCCAGCAGCTTATGGTCAGGCTCGGTGACTAATGAAAAACTGTTTTTT	CASSLWSGSVTNEKLFF
TRBV10-3	.	TRBJ1-1	.	TGTGCCATCTCTGCAGTGAACACTGAAGCTTTCTTT	CAISAVNTEAFF
TRBV29-1	.	TRBJ2-4	TRBD2	TGCAGCACCGCCAGGAGCGGGACTGACATTCAGTACTTC	CSTARSGTDIQYF
TRBV13	.	TRBJ1-2	.	TGTGCCAGCAGCTTATCAATTAACTATGGCTACACCTTC	CASSLSINYGYTF
TRBV4-1	.	TRBJ1-2	.	TGCGCCAGCAGCCAAGGGCCAGGAATAAGGTATGGCTACACCTTC	CASSQGPGIRYGYTF
TRBV4-3	.	TRBJ2-7	TRBD1	TGCGCCAGCAGCCAAGAGGGGACAGTTCCCGAGCAGTACTTC	CASSQEGTVPEQYF
TRBV28	.	TRBJ1-1	.	TGTGCCAGCAGCCAAGGCCGGGGAGAGGTTGAAGCTTTCTTT	CASSQGRGEVEAFF
TRBV6-1	.	TRBJ2-7	.	TGTGCCAGCAGGCGGGACAGCCCTTACGAGCAGTACTTC	CASRRDSPYEQYF
TRBV27	.	TRBJ1-4	.	TGTGCCAGCAGCCTAACAGGGTGGGATGAAAAACTGTTTTTT	CASSLTGWDEKLFF
TRBV6-5	.	TRBJ2-1	TRBD1	TGTGCCGTGATGACAGGGGGGGACAATGAGCAGTTCTTC	CAVMTGGDNEQFF
TRBV29-1	.	TRBJ2-1	TRBD2	TGCAGCGCCGGAAGCGGGAGCTCCTACAATGAGCAGTTCTTC	CSAGSGSSYNEQFF
TRBV6-4	once	TRBJ2-3	TRBD1	TGTGCCAGCAGTGCTTACAGGGGAGCAGATACGCAGTATTTT	CASSAYRGADTQYF
TRBV7-2	.	TRBJ2-3	.	TGTGCCAGCAGCTTAACGGGGTTGTTTCGGGGGACAGATACGCAGTATTTT	CASSLTGLFRGTDTQYF
TRBV9	.	TRBJ2-1	TRBD1	TGTGCCAGCAGCATAGCGACAGGGGCTTCGTACAATGAGCAGTTCTTC	CASSIATGASYNEQFF
TRBV6-5	.	TRBJ1-5	.	TGTGCCAGCACCGAGAGGGGGGGTAATCAGCCCCAGCATTTT	CASTERGGNQPQHF
TRBV27	few	TRBJ1-1	.	TGTGCCAGCAGTCTCCCCGACAGGAACACTGAAGCTTTCTTT	CASSLPDRNTEAFF
TRBV9	.	TRBJ2-7	TRBD1	TGTGCCAGCAGCGTAGATATGAGACAGGGGTACGAGCAGTACTTC	CASSVDMRQGYEQYF
TRBV7-3	.	TRBJ2-1	.	TGTGCCAGCAGCCCCATTGGGGGCAGCTCCTACAATGAGCAGTTCTTC	CASSPIGGSSYNEQFF
TRBV20-1	once	TRBJ2-7	.	TGCAGTGTCAGGGGTAATACCGAGCAGTACTTC	CSVRGNTEQYF
TRBV19	.	TRBJ1-2	TRBD1	TGTGCCAGCCATGCCCCCTGGACAGGGGGAGGCTATGGCTACACCTTC	CASHAPWTGGGYGYTF
TRBV7-6	.	TRBJ2-7	TRBD1	TGTGCCAGCAGCTTAAAGGGGGCGTACGAGCAGTACTTC	CASSLKGAYEQYF
TRBV7-2	.	TRBJ1-1	.	TGTGCCAGCAGCTTAGTTCTCGAGGGCGCTAAAGCTTTCTTT	CASSLVLEGAKAFF
TRBV2	.	TRBJ2-3	.	TGTGCCAGGGCGGACAGAACGAGCACAGATACGCAGTATTTT	CARADRTSTDTQYF
TRBV2	.	TRBJ2-7	TRBD2	TGTGCCAGCAGTGAACGCGGACTAGTTCTCTACGAGCAGTACTTC	CASSERGLVLYEQYF
TRBV14	.	TRBJ2-7	.	TGTGCCAGCAGCCAAGATAGCCTCTACGAGCAGTACTTC	CASSQDSLYEQYF
TRBV6-6	.	TRBJ2-7	.	TGTGCCAGCAAGGTAATGACTTCCTCCTACGAGCAGTACTTC	CASKVMTSSYEQYF
TRBV15	.	TRBJ1-1	.	TGTGCCACCAGCAGAGATCTCGCAGGGAGGACTGAAGCTTTCTTT	CATSRDLAGRTEAFF
TRBV6-5	.	TRBJ2-1	.	TGTGCCAGCAGTTCAACAAATGAGCAGTTCTTC	CASSSTNEQFF
TRBV25-1	.	TRBJ1-1	TRBD1	TGTGCCAGCAGTGGGAGGGACAGGGGGGTAACTGAAGCTTTCTTT	CASSGRDRGVTEAFF